This T cell receptor beta chain was observed in a study of early T cells in non-severe SARS-CoV-2 infection. Study-level background: With bulk RNA from unsorted whole blood as input, sequencing yielded unpaired chains. Study-wide results and caveats: Private and CD4 specificities were missed by VDJdb matching, which favored anti-spike CD8 responses.

Individual cDNA molecules were tagged with unique molecular identifiers. TCRdb fed the 5' RACE reads into MiXCR, producing one record per CDR3 protein. The sample contains some 60,000 distinct CDR3 sequences, about 8.4% of which appear only once. The CDR3 is 14 residues long. CDR1 and CDR2 (germline): SEHNR, FQNEAQ (reference sequence). Trimming left V 6 bases short and J 4 bases short, with 12 bases between. This clonotype has at least ten counts. Its antigen is currently unknown. The clonotype was recovered from an adult who was a healthcare worker with PCR-confirmed SARS-CoV-2 infection or an uninfected control (not recorded which). Sequenced: whole blood. V usage is TRBV7-9 and J usage is TRBJ1-4; the D gene is possibly TRBD1 (5 bases). This CDR3 reads CASRVDSFNEKLFF. The CDR3 DNA sequence: TGTGCCAGCAGGGTTGACAGTTTTAATGAAAAACTGTTTTTT.